A selection of T cell receptor beta chains follows, all from one sample in a study of neurological immune-mediated disorders. In TCRdb, the 5' RACE reads were re-called with MiXCR into one record per CDR3 protein. The sample contains fewer than 80,000 distinct CDR3 sequences, roughly 5% of which appear only once. The sample comprised PBMCs. The origin of the receptors is a woman aged 30 to 39 with multiple sclerosis. Each CDR3 is given with its conserved first and last residue. A D gene is named only where the DNA matches it firmly. For some rows the clone size is stated as once, few or many, or as a class when expanded; others skip it.

j_call	d_call	v_call	clone_size	cdr3_aa	cdr3_nt
TRBJ2-3	TRBD1	TRBV29-1	many	CSVLIRTGSTDTQYF	TGCAGCGTATTAATCCGGACAGGTAGCACAGATACGCAGTATTTT
TRBJ2-2	TRBD2	TRBV9	many	CASSLTSGGFTGELFF	TGTGCCAGCAGCCTTACTAGCGGGGGCTTCACCGGGGAGCTGTTTTTT
TRBJ2-3	-	TRBV7-2	many	CASSSKRGYTDTQYF	TGTGCCAGCAGCTCAAAAAGGGGCTACACAGATACGCAGTATTTT
TRBJ1-1	-	TRBV14	-	CASSRSRVGNTEAFF	TGTGCCAGCAGCCGAAGCCGAGTCGGGAACACTGAAGCTTTCTTT
TRBJ1-6	-	TRBV10-3	many	CAISDGSFTPLHF	TGTGCCATCAGTGACGGGTCTTTCACACCCCTCCACTTT
TRBJ1-1	TRBD1	TRBV20-1	few	CSATGSGDRGYTEAFF	TGCAGTGCCACAGGGAGTGGGGACAGGGGATATACTGAAGCTTTCTTT
TRBJ1-3	TRBD1	TRBV29-1	many	CSVGLGQGGTGNTIYF	TGCAGCGTTGGGTTGGGACAGGGAGGAACTGGAAACACCATATATTTT
TRBJ2-7	TRBD1	TRBV6-1	many	CASSRQGTYEQYF	TGTGCCAGCAGCAGACAGGGAACCTACGAGCAGTACTTC
TRBJ2-7	TRBD2	TRBV5-6	few	CASSLGSAGEFTGQYF	TGTGCCAGCAGCTTGGGATCTGCGGGGGAGTTTACGGGGCAGTACTTC
TRBJ2-3	TRBD1	TRBV20-1	medium-sized	CSPGTEVPDTQYF	TGCAGTCCCGGGACAGAGGTCCCAGATACGCAGTATTTT
TRBJ1-4	-	TRBV18	many	CASSPRNEEKLFF	TGTGCCAGCTCACCACGTAACGAGGAAAAACTGTTTTTT
TRBJ1-1	TRBD1	TRBV12-3/TRBV12-4	few	CAVRDRRQGWTEAFF	TGTGCCGTACGGGACCGTAGACAGGGGTGGACTGAAGCTTTCTTT
TRBJ2-5	-	TRBV20-1	few	CSARDHRETQYF	TGCAGTGCCCGGGACCACCGAGAGACCCAGTACTTC
TRBJ1-5	-	TRBV20-1	many	CSARVGTPAYSNQPQHF	TGCAGTGCTAGAGTGGGGACTCCGGCCTATAGCAATCAGCCCCAGCATTTT
TRBJ1-1	TRBD1	TRBV5-1	-	CASSLSRLGRQGGTEAFF	TGCGCCAGCAGCTTGTCGAGGTTGGGACGACAGGGCGGCACTGAAGCTTTCTTT
TRBJ2-5	-	TRBV20-1	many	CSARDLLAAFQETQYF	TGCAGTGCTAGAGACCTACTAGCAGCCTTCCAAGAGACCCAGTACTTC
TRBJ2-7	TRBD1	TRBV7-9	-	CASSPPGQGYEQYF	TGTGCCAGCAGTCCACCGGGACAGGGCTACGAGCAGTACTTC
TRBJ2-7	-	TRBV5-6	many	CASSVGTYEQYF	TGTGCCAGCAGCGTCGGGACCTACGAGCAGTACTTC
TRBJ2-1	-	TRBV12-3/TRBV12-4	many	CASSLLRGEQFF	TGTGCCAGCAGTTTACTTCGGGGTGAGCAGTTCTTC
TRBJ2-7	-	TRBV12-3/TRBV12-4	few	CASSLDPGGYEQYF	TGTGCCAGCAGTTTAGATCCCGGGGGCTACGAGCAGTACTTC
TRBJ2-1	-	TRBV20-1	many	CSAGRFLWNEQFF	TGCAGTGCGGGAAGGTTCTTATGGAATGAGCAGTTCTTC
TRBJ2-7	-	TRBV20-1	-	CSARTVGGSYEQYF	TGCAGTGCTAGGACAGTGGGGGGCTCCTACGAGCAGTACTTC
TRBJ1-6	-	TRBV6-6	-	CATAVTGENSPLNF	TGTGCCACCGCGGTGACTGGGGAAAATTCACCCCTCAACTTT
TRBJ2-6	TRBD1	TRBV10-3	many	CAISGRQGAYQAGANVLTF	TGTGCCATCAGTGGAAGACAGGGGGCATATCAAGCTGGGGCCAACGTCCTGACTTTC
TRBJ1-1	-	TRBV5-1	many	CASSLGGTGNAEAFF	TGCGCCAGCAGCTTGGGGGGGACCGGGAACGCTGAAGCTTTCTTT
TRBJ2-2	-	TRBV6-6	-	CASSSRTLGGGELFF	TGTGCCAGCAGCTCCAGGACCTTAGGTGGCGGGGAGCTGTTTTTT
TRBJ2-3	-	TRBV12-3/TRBV12-4	many	CASSFGVYTDTQYF	TGTGCCAGCAGTTTCGGGGTCTACACAGATACGCAGTATTTT
TRBJ1-1	TRBD1	TRBV20-1	many	CSARSRTGGNTEAFF	TGCAGTGCTAGATCGCGGACAGGGGGGAACACTGAAGCTTTCTTT
TRBJ1-1	TRBD1	TRBV5-6	many	CASSLVPRGRVNTEAFF	TGTGCCAGCAGCTTGGTGCCGAGGGGGCGAGTGAACACTGAAGCTTTCTTT
TRBJ2-7	-	TRBV5-6	few	CASSVRTVSYEQYF	TGTGCCAGCAGCGTTAGGACAGTTTCCTACGAGCAGTACTTC
TRBJ1-6	-	TRBV5-1	many	CASSLEGQKVSPLHF	TGCGCCAGCAGCTTGGAAGGTCAGAAAGTTTCACCCCTCCACTTT
TRBJ1-1	-	TRBV7-9	many	CATETGASGTEAFF	TGTGCCACAGAAACGGGGGCAAGTGGCACTGAAGCTTTCTTT
TRBJ2-1	TRBD2	TRBV7-2	many	CASSLLSTGTTYNEQFF	TGTGCCAGCAGCTTATTATCCACGGGGACTACCTACAATGAGCAGTTCTTC
TRBJ2-3	-	TRBV27	many	CASPLGPTDTQYF	TGTGCCAGTCCTTTGGGTCCGACAGATACGCAGTATTTT
TRBJ2-7	-	TRBV20-1	many	CSARVQGSYEQYF	TGCAGTGCTAGAGTTCAGGGTAGCTACGAGCAGTACTTC
TRBJ1-1	TRBD1	TRBV12-3/TRBV12-4	many	CASSYTGANTEAFF	TGTGCCAGCAGCTATACAGGGGCGAACACTGAAGCTTTCTTT
TRBJ1-2	TRBD1	TRBV5-6	few	CASSSRQGDGYTF	TGTGCCAGCAGCTCCAGACAGGGAGATGGCTACACCTTC
TRBJ2-7	-	TRBV5-1	-	CASSLGGTGYEQYF	TGCGCCAGCAGCTTGGGGGGGACGGGATACGAGCAGTACTTC
TRBJ1-5	-	TRBV28	many	CASSSARSKGSQPQHF	TGTGCCAGCAGTTCGGCCAGGTCGAAGGGGAGTCAGCCCCAGCATTTT
TRBJ1-5	TRBD1	TRBV7-9	-	CASSRQGMKPQHF	TGTGCCAGCAGCCGACAGGGGATGAAGCCCCAGCATTTT
TRBJ2-3	TRBD2	TRBV24-1	-	CATSARGAGETDTQYF	TGTGCCACGAGCGCCCGTGGGGCGGGGGAGACAGATACGCAGTATTTT
TRBJ1-4	-	TRBV20-1	-	CSARGLNEKLFF	TGCAGTGCTAGAGGCCTGAATGAAAAACTGTTTTTT
TRBJ1-2	-	TRBV5-6	many	CASSLGPENYGYTF	TGTGCCAGCAGCTTGGGTCCGGAGAACTATGGCTACACCTTC
TRBJ1-6	-	TRBV2	many	CASSEAPGGLGSPLNF	TGTGCCAGCAGTGAAGCACCGGGCGGGTTAGGTTCACCCCTCAACTTT
TRBJ2-2	TRBD1	TRBV20-1	few	CSARVGTVLFF	TGCAGTGCTAGAGTCGGGACAGTGCTGTTTTTT
TRBJ1-1	-	TRBV5-5	many	CASSWTSGGTEAFF	TGTGCCAGCAGCTGGACATCGGGCGGCACTGAAGCTTTCTTT
TRBJ2-2	-	TRBV24-1	many	CAILTANTGELFF	TGTGCCATCCTGACTGCGAACACCGGGGAGCTGTTTTTT
TRBJ2-1	TRBD2	TRBV4-1	many	CASSQEQRGVYNEQFF	TGCGCCAGCAGCCAAGAGCAGCGGGGGGTCTACAATGAGCAGTTCTTC
TRBJ2-3	-	TRBV7-2	many	CASSLDVTSASYTQYF	TGTGCCAGCAGCTTAGATGTTACCAGCGCTTCTTATACGCAGTATTTT
TRBJ2-1	TRBD1	TRBV5-1	few	CASSLRQGYNEQFF	TGCGCCAGCAGCCTGAGACAGGGGTACAATGAGCAGTTCTTC
TRBJ2-7	TRBD1	TRBV6-5	many	CASSLDRGSYEQYF	TGTGCCAGCAGTCTTGACAGGGGTTCCTACGAGCAGTACTTC
TRBJ2-1	-	TRBV20-1	few	CSARDLAASWNEQFF	TGCAGTGCTAGAGATTTGGCGGCTAGCTGGAATGAGCAGTTCTTC
TRBJ2-5	-	TRBV15	-	CATSKAPGAQETQYF	TGTGCCACCAGCAAAGCCCCGGGAGCCCAAGAGACCCAGTACTTC
TRBJ2-7	-	TRBV11-3	few	CASSLGRQGTYEQYF	TGTGCCAGCAGCTTAGGGCGCCAGGGGACCTACGAGCAGTACTTC
TRBJ2-6	-	TRBV28	many	CASSFLGGSGANVLTF	TGTGCCAGCAGTTTTTTGGGGGGCTCTGGGGCCAACGTCCTGACTTTC
TRBJ2-7	-	TRBV12-3/TRBV12-4	many	CASSLMGGGNYEQYF	TGTGCCAGCAGTTTAATGGGGGGGGGCAATTACGAGCAGTACTTC
TRBJ2-7	-	TRBV24-1	many	CAPAEQYF	TGTGCCCCCGCCGAGCAGTACTTC